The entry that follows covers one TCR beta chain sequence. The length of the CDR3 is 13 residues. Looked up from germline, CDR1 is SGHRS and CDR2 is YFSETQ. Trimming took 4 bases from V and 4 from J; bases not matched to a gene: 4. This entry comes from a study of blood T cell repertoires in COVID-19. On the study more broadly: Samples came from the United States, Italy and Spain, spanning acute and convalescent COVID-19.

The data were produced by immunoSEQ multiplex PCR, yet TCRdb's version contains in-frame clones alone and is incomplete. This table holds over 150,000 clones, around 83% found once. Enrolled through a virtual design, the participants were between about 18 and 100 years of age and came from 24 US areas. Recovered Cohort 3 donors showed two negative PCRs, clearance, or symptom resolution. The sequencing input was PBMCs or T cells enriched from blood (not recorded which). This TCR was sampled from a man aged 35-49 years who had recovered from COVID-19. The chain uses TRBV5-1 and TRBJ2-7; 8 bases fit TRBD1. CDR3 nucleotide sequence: TGCGCCAGCAGCACGCGACAGGGGTACGAGCAGTACTTC. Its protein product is CASSTRQGYEQYF.